These 16 T cell receptor beta chains originate from one sample sequenced in a study of CD8 T cells in ankylosing spondylitis. TCRdb ran MiXCR on the 5' RACE reads and lists one entry per CDR3 protein. The table has hundreds of thousands of distinct CDR3 sequences, 20% to 30% seen once; the top ten hold less than 8.5%. The sequenced material came from blood, either unsorted or a sorted T cell fraction (not recorded which). The receptors were gathered from a male donor with ankylosing spondylitis or in good health (not recorded which).

The table lists this clonotype with many counts. The chain combines TRBV10-3 with TRBJ1-3; D unclear. The CDR3 covers 14 residues. The V gene lost 0 bases and the J gene lost 4 bases, with 7 bases spanning the gap. Germline V gene lookup returns CDR1 ENHRY and CDR2 SYGVKD. The CDR3 protein is CAISESQVGNTIYF. CDR3 nucleotide sequence: TGTGCCATCAGTGAGTCGCAGGTCGGAAACACCATATATTTT.

This clonotype was recorded at least ten times. The V and J genes are TRBV5-1 and TRBJ2-1; 13 positions agree with TRBD2. Trimming at V came to 2 bases and at J to 8 bases, leaving 7 bases not matched to a gene. This CDR3 is built from 16 residues. Germline values: CDR1 SGHRS, CDR2 YFSETQ. The CDR3 DNA follows: TGCGCCAGCAGCTTCACTACTAGCGGGAGGGCCCATGAGCAGTTCTTC. Translation gives CASSFTTSGRAHEQFF.

This clonotype has a count of ten or more. V and J are TRBV6-5 and TRBJ1-2; TRBD1 matches at 11 bases. The junction had 6 bases not matched to a gene; V was cut back by 2 bases and J by 4 bases. Germline V gene sequence: CDR1 MNHEY, CDR2 SVGAGI. The CDR3 sequence is 16 residues long. The CDR3 loop is CASSYAGQGEGYGYTF. The CDR3 nucleotides read TGTGCCAGCAGTTACGCGGGACAGGGGGAAGGCTATGGCTACACCTTC.

The chain is built from TRBV9 and TRBJ2-1; 13 positions match TRBD2. V lost 0 bases to trimming and J lost 2 bases; unmatched junction nucleotides: 2. Germline CDR1 SGDLS, CDR2 YYNGEE. This CDR3 comprises 17 residues. DNA for the CDR3: TGTGCCAGCAGCGTAGGACTAGCGGGAGGAGCCTACAATGAGCAGTTCTTC. Its translation is CASSVGLAGGAYNEQFF.

This clonotype was recorded at least ten times. The chain has TRBV7-2 and TRBJ1-2; no reliable D call. Trimming took 3 bases from V and 7 from J, leaving 6 bases between them. The CDR3 has 11 residues. Germline V gene lookup returns CDR1 SGHTA and CDR2 FQGNSA. CDR3 in DNA: TGTGCCAGCAGCTTTATGGGTGGCTACACCTTC. Its translation: CASSFMGGYTF.

The table lists this clonotype with many counts. The rearrangement uses TRBV7-9 and TRBJ2-1; D unclear. This CDR3 spans 12 amino acids. Trimming pared 1 base from V and 10 bases from J, leaving 8 bases between. Germline V gene lookup returns CDR1 SEHNR and CDR2 FQNEAQ (reference sequence). The CDR3: CASSLGFGEQFF. CDR3 bases: TGTGCCAGCAGCTTAGGGTTTGGGGAGCAGTTCTTC.

The CDR3 nucleotides read TGTGCCAGCAGCTTACTGGGCGGGAGGGCTCGTGAGCAGTTCTTC. Translating it yields CASSLLGGRAREQFF. This sequence joins TRBV13 and TRBJ2-1; 9 nucleotides agree with TRBD2. CDR1 and CDR2 (germline): PRHDT, FYEKMQ (reference sequence). CDR3 length: 15 residues. V shed 2 bases, J shed 9 bases, and the junction held 8 bases outside the gene matches.

Ten or more counts support this clonotype. V usage is TRBV29-1 and J usage is TRBJ1-1, with TRBD1 identical over 8 bases. Germline V gene sequence: CDR1 SQVTM, CDR2 ANQGSEA. The CDR3 length is 13 residues. The J segment lost 0 bases and the V segment lost 7 bases, leaving 4 bases of the junction unmatched. CDR3 DNA sequence: TGCAGCGCAGACAGGGGCATGAACACTGAAGCTTTCTTT. Its protein is CSADRGMNTEAFF.

The V call is TRBV29-1, the J call TRBJ2-7; D is unresolved. V was cut by 6 bases and J by 0 bases, with 6 bases left in between. CDR3 length equals 11 residues. Looked up from germline, CDR1 is SQVTM and CDR2 is ANQGSEA. The CDR3 is CSVKSSYEQYF. The CDR3 nucleotides read TGCAGCGTCAAGAGCTCCTACGAGCAGTACTTC.

This clonotype was detected ten times or more. The germline gene is not matched at one end of the junction; a read error may be the cause. The chain uses TRBV5-1 and TRBJ1-1; perhaps TRBD1 as D (6 bases). This CDR3 contains 13 residues. CDR1 is SGHRS, CDR2 YFSETQ, per germline. The CDR3 nucleotides are TGTGCCAGCAGCTTGACAGGGAACACTGAAGCTTTCTTT. It yields the protein CASSLTGNTEAFF.

The rearrangement uses TRBV29-1 and TRBJ2-1; 7 bases align to TRBD2. Germline CDR1 reads SQVTM; CDR2 reads ANQGSEA. This CDR3 comprises 16 residues. The J segment lost 0 bases and the V segment lost 3 bases, leaving 8 bases of the junction unmatched. The CDR3 region is CSVDELAASSYNEQFF. CDR3 sequence (DNA): TGCAGCGTTGACGAGCTAGCGGCGAGCTCCTACAATGAGCAGTTCTTC.

The chain uses TRBV20-1 and TRBJ2-3, with D perhaps TRBD2 (6 bases). CDR1 is DFQATT, CDR2 SNEGSKA, per germline (reference sequence). This CDR3 comprises 15 residues. CDR3 bases: TGCAGGCCGAATCCCCCCACACGGGGGACAGATACGCAGTATTTT. Protein: CRPNPPTRGTDTQYF.

V gene TRBV20-1 combines with J gene TRBJ2-7; 11 bases align to TRBD2. Germline CDR1 is DFQATT and CDR2 is SNEGSKA (reference sequence). The CDR3 contains 16 residues. Trimming removed 0 bases from V and 0 bases from J; junction bases left unmatched: 4. The CDR3 sequence is CSARDPSGRPSYEQYF. In DNA form, the CDR3 reads TGCAGTGCTAGAGATCCTAGCGGGAGGCCCTCCTACGAGCAGTACTTC.

This clonotype was found many times. J is TRBJ2-1 and V is TRBV20-1, with D tentatively TRBD2 (6 bases). The V gene's germline CDR1 is DFQATT and CDR2 SNEGSKA (reference sequence). The CDR3 is made up of 16 amino acids. The V end was cut by 2 bases, the J end by 4 bases, with 18 bases between. CDR3 protein: CSARSSGTGQYNEQFF. The CDR3, as DNA: TGCAGTGCTAGATCCTCCGGGACTGGGCAATACAATGAGCAGTTCTTC.

The gene calls are TRBV5-1 and TRBJ2-1, with TRBD2 matching 9 bases. CDR3 length: 14 amino acids. The V gene end was trimmed by 4 bases and the J gene end by 7 bases; junction bases not matched to a gene: 6. Germline loops: CDR1 SGHRS, CDR2 YFSETQ. The CDR3 loop is CASSPTAGGNEQFF. CDR3 nucleotide sequence: TGCGCCAGCAGCCCGACGGCGGGAGGGAATGAGCAGTTCTTC.

The chain has TRBV6-5 and TRBJ1-5, with 7 bases that match TRBD1. Germline trimming cut 2 bases from V and 0 bases from J; bases unmatched to any gene: 4. The CDR3 covers 16 residues. CDR1 and CDR2 from the germline V gene are MNHEY and SVGAGI. In DNA, the CDR3 is TGTGCCAGCAGTTACCGGAGGGGGCCTAGCAATCAGCCCCAGCATTTT. It yields the protein CASSYRRGPSNQPQHF.